Following are 9 T cell receptor beta chains from one sample sequenced in a study of OX40 agonist ivuxolimab in advanced cancers. Using immunoSEQ multiplex PCR, the repertoire was profiled, and TCRdb retains in-frame clones only, with some absent. The data contain roughly 10,000 clones, about 80% of them singletons. Sequencing used CD4+ or CD8+ T cells sorted from blood, obtained in a trial of the OX40 agonist ivuxolimab. These receptors were obtained from an adult with an advanced solid tumor such as melanoma, head and neck, liver or kidney cancer.

The chain combines TRBV28 with TRBJ2-1; 9 bases fit TRBD2. This CDR3 has 19 amino acids. Germline loops: CDR1 MDHEN, CDR2 SYDVKM. The junction had 14 bases not matched to a gene; V was cut back by 5 bases and J by 0 bases. The CDR3: CASSVRLRLAVSSYNEQFF. CDR3 sequence (DNA): TGTGCCAGCAGTGTCCGCCTTCGACTAGCGGTTAGCTCCTACAATGAGCAGTTCTTC. Full variable domain (outside the CDR3, taken from reference TRBV28 and TRBJ2-1): DVKVTQSSRYLVKRTGEKVFLECVQDMDHENMFWYRQDPGLGLRLIYFSYDVKMKEKGDIPEGYSVSREKKERFSLILESASTNQTSMYLCASSVRLRLAVSSYNEQFFGPGTRLTVL.

The chain is built from TRBV4-1 and TRBJ1-3; the match to TRBD1 covers 9 bases. CDR3 length: 14 amino acids. Germline trimming cut 3 bases from V and 7 bases from J; bases unmatched to any gene: 4. CDR1 and CDR2 (germline): MGHRA, YSYEKL. The DNA for the CDR3 is TGCGCCAGCAGCCATTACGACAGGGGGAACACCATATATTTT. Amino acids: CASSHYDRGNTIYF.

The J gene is TRBJ1-4, the V gene TRBV28; 9 nucleotides agree with TRBD1. The V gene end was trimmed by 4 bases and the J gene end by 8 bases; junction bases not matched to a gene: 8. Germline CDR1 reads MDHEN; CDR2 reads SYDVKM. The CDR3 runs 15 residues. This CDR3 reads CASSSGDRVGEKLFF. In DNA, the CDR3 is TGTGCCAGCAGTTCCGGGGACAGGGTAGGGGAAAAACTGTTTTTT.

CDR3 in amino acids: CASSLGISYPYNEQFF. CDR3 coding DNA: TGTGCCAGCAGCTTAGGGATCTCATATCCCTACAATGAGCAGTTCTTC. V and J are TRBV7-3 and TRBJ2-1, with D unclear. This CDR3 region has 16 residues. Per the germline V gene, CDR1 is SGHTA and CDR2 is FQGTGA. The V end was cut by 2 bases, the J end by 2 bases, with 13 bases between.

The chain joins TRBV9 to TRBJ1-4, with D possibly being TRBD1 (5 bases). Between the trimmed V and J ends, which lost 4 bases and 0 bases, there was a span of 13 bases. From germline, CDR1 is SGDLS and CDR2 YYNGEE. The CDR3 totals 16 residues. The CDR3 DNA reads as TGTGCCAGCAGCCTGGGGACGCCCGCAACTAATGAAAAACTGTTTTTT. This translates into CASSLGTPATNEKLFF.

The chain uses TRBV2 and TRBJ2-1; D call uncertain. CDR3 length equals 13 residues. Germline V gene sequence: CDR1 SNHLY, CDR2 FYNNEI. Trimming pared 6 bases from V and 2 bases from J, leaving 8 bases between. CDR3 amino acids: CASREAAYNEQFF. In DNA form, the CDR3 reads TGTGCCAGCAGAGAGGCAGCCTACAATGAGCAGTTCTTC.

V gene TRBV19 combines with J gene TRBJ1-2, with D possibly TRBD1 on 6 matching bases. CDR1 and CDR2 (germline): LNHDA, SQIVND (reference sequence). The CDR3 contains 17 residues. Trimming cost V 6 bases and J 3 bases, with 23 bases left between them. CDR3 amino acids: CASSPTLGGAIDYGYTF. CDR3 nucleotides: TGTGCCAGTAGCCCTACATTGGGGGGGGCGATCGACTATGGCTACACCTTC.

The sample holds one count of this clone. The genes are TRBV14 and TRBJ2-7; 9 bases line up with TRBD1. The CDR3 extends over 15 amino acids. CDR1 is SGHDN, CDR2 FVKESK, per germline. Trimming cost V 1 base and J 2 bases; bases outside gene matches: 3. For the CDR3, the DNA is TGTGCCAGCAGCCAAGCCGGGACAGGGACCTACGAGCAGTACTTC. Translated, it gives CASSQAGTGTYEQYF.

CDR3: CASEGNEQFF. The CDR3 DNA reads TGTGCCTCGGAGGGCAATGAGCAGTTCTTC. This sequence joins TRBV30 and TRBJ2-1, with D maybe TRBD2 (6 bases). From germline, CDR1 is GTSNPN and CDR2 SVGIG (reference sequence). V lost 7 bases, J lost 6 bases, and 7 bases lay in between. The CDR3 spans 10 residues.